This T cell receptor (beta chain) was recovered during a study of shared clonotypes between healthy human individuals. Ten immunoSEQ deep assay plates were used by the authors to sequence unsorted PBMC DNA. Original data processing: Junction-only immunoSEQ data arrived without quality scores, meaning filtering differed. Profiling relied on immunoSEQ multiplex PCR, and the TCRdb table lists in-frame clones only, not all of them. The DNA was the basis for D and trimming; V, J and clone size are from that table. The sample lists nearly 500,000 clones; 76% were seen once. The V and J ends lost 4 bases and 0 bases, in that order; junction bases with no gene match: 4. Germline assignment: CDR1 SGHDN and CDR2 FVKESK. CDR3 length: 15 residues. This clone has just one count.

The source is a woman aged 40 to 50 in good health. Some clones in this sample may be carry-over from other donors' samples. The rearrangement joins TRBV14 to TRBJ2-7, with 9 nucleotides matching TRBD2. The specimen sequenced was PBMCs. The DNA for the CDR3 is TGTGCCAGCAGCCTCTTAGCGGGGGTCTCCTACGAGCAGTACTTC. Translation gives CASSLLAGVSYEQYF.